This T cell receptor (beta chain) was recorded in a study of blood T cell repertoires in COVID-19. As originally analysed: The assay estimated nucleated cells by amplifying reference gene primers. Some clones are missing from TCRdb's copy, which holds only in-frame ones; the method was immunoSEQ multiplex PCR. That table furnishes V, J and clone size, whereas the DNA furnished D and trimming. The sample holds some 100,000 clones, around 86% seen once. The CDR3 spans 14 residues. V dropped 5 bases and J dropped 9; count of bases not matched to a gene: 5. Germline CDR1 and CDR2: SEHNR and FQNEAQ (reference sequence).

The material sequenced was PBMCs or T cells enriched from blood (not recorded which). The clonotype originates from a woman between 50 and 59 years old who had recovered from COVID-19. The gene calls are TRBV7-9 and TRBJ1-6, with 9 bases matching TRBD1. CDR3 loop: CASSGGTGSSPLHF. The DNA of the CDR3 is TGTGCCAGCAGCGGAGGGACAGGGTCTTCACCCCTCCACTTT. Full variable domain (missing parts from reference TRBV7-9 and TRBJ1-6): DTGVSQNPRHKITKRGQNVTFRCDPISEHNRLYWYRQTLGQGPEFLTYFQNEAQLEKSRLLSDRFSAERPKGSFSTLEIQRTEQGDSAMYLCASSGGTGSSPLHFGNGTRLTVT.